This entry features one T cell receptor (beta chain) sequence. Its cognate antigen is unknown. Participating donors were healthy, HIV-negative adults free of recent acute infections or vaccinations. This sample stems from a study of shared clonotypes between healthy human individuals. Overall study context: Sampling drew on donors who were a couple of women and a few men aged 18 to 49. Whole-study findings and limits: Naive CD4 clonotype sharing across a few donors was 4% to 5.5%.

The method was immunoSEQ multiplex PCR; TCRdb's version includes in-frame clones alone and lacks a portion of them. The repertoire holds hundreds of thousands of clones, with around 72% as singletons. Germline CDR1 reads MDHEN; CDR2 reads SYDVKM. With 6 bases clipped from V and 9 bases from J, the junction kept 13 bases outside the gene matches. CDR3 length: 15 residues. The specimen sequenced was memory CD4+ T cells sorted from blood. The subset: CD45RA-negative fraction. The V and J genes are TRBV28 and TRBJ2-7, with 11 bases aligning to TRBD1. The receptor was isolated from a woman in her 30s in good health. CDR3 nucleotide sequence: TGTGCCAGCAGCCGACCCGGACAGGGGGCTGAAGGGCAGTACTTC. Encoded protein: CASSRPGQGAEGQYF.